The T cell receptor (beta chain) described here comes from a study of CD8 T cells in cerebrospinal fluid in Alzheimer's disease. TCRdb reprocessed the 10x single-cell sequencing reads and reports one entry per CDR3 protein, with no DNA. This sample's table reports 1,800 or so distinct CDR3 sequences. Measured by frequency, this clonotype is large. The antigen remains undetermined. The V gene's germline CDR1 is SGHTA and CDR2 FQGNSA. This CDR3 contains 14 residues. Study outcomes and limitations: EBV-specific clones showed no enrichment in Alzheimer's patients and were not the top expanded clones. Expanded clones of at least 3% were commoner in Alzheimer's patients than healthy subjects.

Neurodegeneration in patients was confirmed with biomarkers including neurofilament, amyloid-beta and tau. The receptor was derived from a human donor with mild cognitive impairment. The sample was cerebrospinal fluid. The chain is built from TRBV7-2 and TRBJ2-5; with no DNA, the TCRdb D assignment of TRBD2 cannot be verified. The CDR3 loop reads CASSLGGPQETQYF.